This T cell receptor (beta chain) was identified in a study of T cell clonotyping in hematopoietic cell transplantation. Points from the study as a whole: Cells were unsorted, so CD4 and CD8 contributions were not separated. Broader posttransplant TCR repertoire diversity was predicted by graft donor and pretransplant recipient Inverse Simpson Index values. Pathologically expanded recipient clonotypes increased progressively from day 30 to day 180 as diversity fell.

As concerns this clone: Its antigen is as yet unknown.

CDR1 and CDR2 from the germline V gene are GTSNPN and SVGIG (reference sequence). This CDR3 spans 14 amino acids. V was cut by 1 base and J by 5 bases, with 14 bases left in between. Clones were sequenced by immunoSEQ multiplex PCR, and TCRdb holds only the in-frame ones, with some missing. The table has just under 9,500 clones, 75% to 80% seen once; the top ten hold about a sixth. The clonotype originates from a male patient aged 40-55 years who had an allogeneic stem cell transplant from a related donor, so the T cells may come from the graft donor. Some clones in this sample may be carry-over from other donors' samples. The V gene is TRBV30, the J gene TRBJ1-2, with a tentative D call TRBD1 (6 bases). The sample here was PBMCs, taken 180 days after allogeneic stem cell transplant. The DNA for the CDR3 is TGTGCCTGGAGTGGCAGGGGCGCGAGATATGGCTACACCTTC. This codes for CAWSGRGARYGYTF.